The clone carrying this T cell receptor (beta chain) was picked up a small number of times. The sample contains more than one DNA sequence encoding this CDR3. V trimming: 9 bases; J trimming: 1 base; junction bases outside the gene matches: 3. In germline, CDR1 is LNHDA, CDR2 SQIVND (reference sequence). The CDR3 has 14 amino acids. These data originate in a study of shared clonotypes between healthy human individuals. An even split of each subset's genomic DNA across several immunoSEQ plates was performed. Generated by immunoSEQ multiplex PCR, the TCRdb table keeps only in-frame clones and is missing some. Among some 1 million clones, around four fifths were seen once, and the ten largest hold about 1.5%.

Sequencing was performed on memory CD4+ T cells sorted from blood. Subset here: CD45RA-negative fraction. The source of this sequence is a man aged 18-30 years in good health. The chain employs TRBV19 and TRBJ1-5; 10 bases fit TRBD1. CDR3 sequence: CASRQGASNQPQHF. The CDR3 DNA follows: TGTGCCAGCCGACAGGGGGCGAGCAATCAGCCCCAGCATTTT.